One and the same sample provided the 2 T cell receptor beta chains below, sequenced in a study of cytomegalovirus exposure and HLA in healthy donors (dated by TCRdb to 2016 to 2017). The library was prepared using the immunoSEQ multiplex PCR assay. For the multiplex PCR, a mixture combining 60 forward primers for TCR Vbeta segments and 13 reverse primers for TCR Jbeta segments was used. Drawn from immuneACCESS, this table holds only the in-frame rearrangements with V and J called that TCRdb kept. Clones are partly lost; checked studies trace under half to an unresolved V gene and leave the rest unexplained. The sample table contains about 240,000 clones; only one count was recorded for about four fifths of them. Approximately 5.3% of the sample belongs to the ten largest clones. Sequencing input: PBMCs. These receptor sequences come from a woman between 35 and 50 years old in good health and CMV-seropositive.

V is TRBV5-1 and J is TRBJ1-1; no clear D gene. Between the trimmed V and J ends, which lost 3 bases and 1 base, there was a span of 7 bases. Germline-derived CDR1 and CDR2 are SGHRS and YFSETQ. The CDR3 totals 13 residues. CDR3 in DNA: TGCGCCAGCAGCTCCCCGAGGAACACTGAAGCTTTCTTT. Translating it yields CASSSPRNTEAFF.

The V call is TRBV6-1, the J call TRBJ2-1, with a weak D call TRBD1 (5 bases). The CDR3 is 12 amino acids. Germline V gene data show CDR1 as MNHNS and CDR2 as SASEGT. V gave up 4 bases and J gave up 12 bases, with 13 bases separating them. The CDR3 DNA is TGTGCCAGCAGTGCTACAGGAGTAGGGCAGTTCTTC. Its protein is CASSATGVGQFF.